This T cell receptor (beta chain) was documented in a study of breast tumors, draining lymph nodes, adjacent tissues. General study results and limits: Compared with basal-like, luminal-like tumors shared significantly more repertoire with nontumor tissue. Data fit most tumor T cells coming from lymph node, expanding in tumor. Tumor TCR diversity was below lymph nodes but above nontumor tissue. That most tumor T cells come from lymph nodes remained unproven.

The CDR3 is 13 residues long. Germline V gene sequence: CDR1 MNHEY, CDR2 SMNVEV (reference sequence). V lost 4 bases and J 5 bases, leaving 10 bases between the germline ends. TCRdb used MiXCR to reprocess the multiplex PCR reads, holding one entry per CDR3 protein. Among around 100,000 distinct CDR3 sequences listed, around 20% were seen once. Breast cancer patients provided tissue from their axillary draining lymph nodes. On this clonotype itself: Its specificity is unknown.

This chain uses TRBV27 with TRBJ2-3, with D perhaps TRBD2 (6 bases). The sample consisted of axillary lymph node tissue. The origin of this receptor is a female donor with breast cancer. Some clones in this sample may be carry-over from other donors' samples. CDR3 amino acids: CASSYTAGDTQYF. The CDR3 DNA sequence: TGTGCCAGCAGTTATACAGCGGGAGATACGCAGTATTTT.